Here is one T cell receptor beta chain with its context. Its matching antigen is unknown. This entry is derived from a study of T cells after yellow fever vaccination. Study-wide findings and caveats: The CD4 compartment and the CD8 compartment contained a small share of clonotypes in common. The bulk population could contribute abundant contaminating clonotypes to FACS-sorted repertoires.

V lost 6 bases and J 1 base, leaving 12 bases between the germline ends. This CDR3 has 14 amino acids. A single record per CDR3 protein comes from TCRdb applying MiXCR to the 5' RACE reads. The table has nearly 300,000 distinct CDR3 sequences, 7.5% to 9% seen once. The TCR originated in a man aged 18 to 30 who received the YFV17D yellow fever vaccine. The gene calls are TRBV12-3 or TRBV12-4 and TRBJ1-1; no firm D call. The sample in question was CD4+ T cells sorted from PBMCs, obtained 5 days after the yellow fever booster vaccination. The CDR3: CASSLPQENTEAFF. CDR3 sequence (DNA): TGTGCCAGCAGCTTACCCCAGGAGAACACTGAAGCTTTCTTT.